The sample holds many counts of the clone carrying this T cell receptor (beta chain). The CDR3 contains 13 residues. Germline V gene sequence: CDR1 SGHTA, CDR2 FQGTGA. Trimming left V 0 bases short and J 3 bases short, with 6 bases between. The sample comes from a study of T-cell reconstitution after alpha-beta-depleted transplantation in children. Unique molecular identifiers tagged the TCRbeta library. Via MiXCR, TCRdb re-called the PCR reads, giving one row per CDR3 protein. The data hold under 300,000 distinct CDR3 sequences, with approximately 9.8% observed a single time. Sequenced material: PBMCs from the stem cell graft donor, taken from the stem cell graft. The chain carries TRBV7-3 and TRBJ2-7, with TRBD2 as a possible D gene (5 bases). The origin of this receptor is a human donor who donated a stem cell graft to a child with SCID. DNA of the CDR3: TGTGCCAGCAGCTTAACGGGAGACTACGAGCAGTACTTC. Protein product: CASSLTGDYEQYF. The full variable domain, with the rest looked up from reference TRBV7-3 and TRBJ2-7, is GAGVSQTPSNKVTEKGKYVELRCDPISGHTALYWYRQSLGQGPEFLIYFQGTGAADDSGLPNDRFFAVRPEGSVSTLKIQRTERGDSAVYLCASSLTGDYEQYFGPGTRLTVT.